This T cell receptor (beta chain) was captured in a study of T-cell reconstitution after alpha-beta-depleted transplantation in children. There are 16 residues in the CDR3. Trimming removed 0 bases from V and 8 bases from J, with 19 bases in between. Per the germline V gene, CDR1 is LNHNV and CDR2 is YYDKDF (reference sequence). Using unique molecular identifiers, the investigators prepared the TCRbeta library. Using its own MiXCR run on the PCR reads, TCRdb lists one record per CDR3 protein. The table records about 72,000 distinct CDR3 sequences, roughly 6.6% of them present only once. This sequence joins TRBV15 and TRBJ1-2; possibly TRBD1 for D (5 bases). The receptor comes from a human donor who donated a stem cell graft to a child with acute lymphoblastic leukemia. The material sequenced was PBMCs from the stem cell graft donor, taken from the stem cell graft. The CDR3 coding sequence is TGTGCCACCAGCAGAGATCGGATAACGGGGGGATTCGGCTACACCTTC. This translates into CATSRDRITGGFGYTF.